These 22 T cell receptor beta chains were all obtained from the same sample, sequenced in a study of CD8+ T cells in alopecia areata. As the sequencing template, cDNA was produced by extracting RNA and reverse transcribing it. Assay used: immunoSEQ multiplex PCR; TCRdb lists only in-frame clones, some missing. The sample comprises around 190,000 clones, around 50% of which are singletons, and 4.9% rests with the top ten. The sample taken for sequencing was CD8+ T cells sorted from blood. Source of these receptors: a human donor in good health.

The chain's CDR3 is CASSTPQDRSGYTF. DNA for the CDR3: TGTGCCAGCAGCACACCCCAAGACAGGAGTGGCTACACCTTC. The V call is TRBV9, the J call TRBJ1-2; D perhaps matches TRBD1 (6 bases). Deletions cut 4 bases from V and 7 bases from J, with 17 bases between. The CDR3 consists of 14 residues. CDR1 is SGDLS, CDR2 YYNGEE, per germline.

The V and J genes are TRBV27 and TRBJ2-7; D is ambiguous. The CDR3 runs to 13 residues. Germline V gene sequence: CDR1 MNHEY, CDR2 SMNVEV (reference sequence). V gave up 3 bases and J gave up 2 bases, with 8 bases separating them. Written as DNA, the CDR3 is TGTGCCAGCAGTTTCGGGCGTCCCTACGAGCAGTACTTC. Translated, it gives CASSFGRPYEQYF.

The table lists this clone with many counts. The chain has TRBV7-9 and TRBJ2-5; 9 bases line up with TRBD2. The germline gives CDR1 SEHNR, CDR2 FQNEAQ (reference sequence). The length of the CDR3 is 16 residues. The trim removed 5 bases at V and 4 bases at J, leaving 11 bases unmatched. CDR3 DNA: TGTGCCAGCAGCCCCCGCGGCGGGGGGGCGGGAGAGACCCAGTACTTC. Residues: CASSPRGGGAGETQYF.

This rearrangement joins TRBV9 to TRBJ2-1; D unresolved. There are 11 residues in the CDR3. Trimming removed 3 bases at V and 7 bases at J, with 5 bases between. The germline gives CDR1 SGDLS, CDR2 YYNGEE. The DNA for the CDR3 is TGTGCCAGCAGCGGCTCGAATGAGCAGTTCTTC. Residues: CASSGSNEQFF.

This chain uses TRBV27 with TRBJ2-1, with a weak D call TRBD1 (5 bases). Trimming removed 8 bases from V and 5 bases from J, with 13 bases in between. Germline CDR1 and CDR2: MNHEY and SMNVEV (reference sequence). The CDR3 loop spans 13 amino acids. CDR3 bases: TGTGCCAGCGGTAAAACAGGAAACAATGAGCAGTTCTTC. Its translation: CASGKTGNNEQFF.

V is TRBV25-1 and J is TRBJ1-2; D unresolved. CDR3 size: 14 residues. Germline CDR1 reads MGHDK; CDR2 reads SYGVNS. V was pared by 3 bases and J by 1 base, with 9 bases between. CDR3 amino acids: CASSEDWVNYGYTF. For the CDR3, the DNA is TGTGCCAGCAGTGAGGACTGGGTTAACTATGGCTACACCTTC.

This sequence joins TRBV25-1 and TRBJ1-1; D gene ambiguous. CDR3 length: 15 amino acids. The germline gives CDR1 MGHDK, CDR2 SYGVNS. V was clipped by 2 bases and J by 0 bases, with 10 bases between them. The CDR3 region is CASSERGRLNTEAFF. The CDR3, as DNA: TGTGCCAGCAGTGAACGAGGCAGGTTGAACACTGAAGCTTTCTTT.

This chain joins TRBV29-1 and TRBJ2-4; a weak D match, TRBD1 (5 bases). The CDR3 is 12 amino acids. Per the germline V gene, CDR1 is SQVTM and CDR2 is ANQGSEA. V was clipped by 6 bases and J by 6 bases, with 12 bases between them. The CDR3 protein is CSVTGSGNIQYF. The CDR3 DNA reads TGCAGCGTAACAGGTTCAGGAAACATTCAGTACTTC.

The chain employs TRBV7-9 and TRBJ2-5; 9 bases align to TRBD2. The V gene end was trimmed by 8 bases and the J gene end by 4 bases; junction bases not matched to a gene: 14. The V gene's germline CDR1 is SEHNR and CDR2 FQNEAQ (reference sequence). The CDR3 has 16 amino acids. CDR3 sequence reads: CASGGWVAGEGETQYF. CDR3 nucleotides: TGTGCCAGCGGCGGATGGGTAGCGGGGGAGGGAGAGACCCAGTACTTC.

The rearrangement joins TRBV2 to TRBJ2-1; 8 nucleotides match TRBD1. V gave up 9 bases and J gave up 3 bases; unmatched junction bases: 4. The CDR3 spans 13 residues. Per germline, CDR1 SNHLY and CDR2 FYNNEI. CDR3 sequence reads: CASGQGFYNEQFF. The CDR3 DNA reads as TGTGCCAGTGGACAGGGTTTCTACAATGAGCAGTTCTTC.

This clone appeared a single time. The chain recombines TRBV4-1 with TRBJ1-1; D not certain. CDR1 MGHRA and CDR2 YSYEKL come from the germline V gene. The ends were cut back, 4 bases at V and 3 bases at J, with 18 bases in the middle. CDR3 length: 16 amino acids. Written as DNA, the CDR3 is TGCGCCAGCAGCCCTCAACTTCGAGAGGGCGACACTGAAGCTTTCTTT. This codes for CASSPQLREGDTEAFF.

The chain has TRBV7-2 and TRBJ1-1; D might be TRBD1 (5 bases). This CDR3 spans 16 amino acids. The germline CDR1 and CDR2 sequences are SGHTA and FQGNSA. The ends were cut back, 5 bases at V and 1 base at J, with 17 bases in the middle. For the CDR3, the DNA is TGTGCCAGCAGCCCTGGGACGTTCGTTGCGAACACTGAAGCTTTCTTT. The encoded protein is CASSPGTFVANTEAFF.

The genes are TRBV29-1 and TRBJ1-3; D unclear. Trimming took 0 bases from V and 2 from J, leaving 11 bases between them. Germline CDR1 reads SQVTM; CDR2 reads ANQGSEA. The CDR3 consists of 15 residues. DNA of the CDR3: TGCAGCGTTGAAGATGGACGGAAAACTGGAAACACCATATATTTT. Translating gives CSVEDGRKTGNTIYF.

The V gene is TRBV29-1, the J gene TRBJ2-7; TRBD2 aligns across 7 bases. This CDR3 comprises 11 residues. V lost 7 bases and J lost 7; bases outside the gene matches: 7. Germline V gene data show CDR1 as SQVTM and CDR2 as ANQGSEA. CDR3 amino acids: CSGSWGGEQYF. CDR3 nucleotides: TGCAGCGGGTCCTGGGGGGGAGAGCAGTACTTC.

The V gene is TRBV30, the J gene TRBJ2-7; perhaps TRBD2 as D (6 bases). Trimming left V 5 bases short and J 1 base short, with 12 bases between. Germline V CDR1 and CDR2: GTSNPN, SVGIG (reference sequence). CDR3 length equals 13 residues. In DNA form, the CDR3 reads TGTGCCTGGGGACGGGCGGGGTCCTACGAGCAGTACTTC. Protein: CAWGRAGSYEQYF.

This chain joins TRBV5-6 and TRBJ2-1; D is uncertain. Deletions cut 0 bases from V and 7 bases from J, with 8 bases between. This CDR3 spans 13 amino acids. Germline V CDR1 and CDR2: SGHDT, YYEEEE. CDR3 DNA sequence: TGTGCCAGCAGCTTGGTTAGGGTGAATGAGCAGTTCTTC. This sequence encodes CASSLVRVNEQFF.

The rearrangement links TRBV2 to TRBJ1-2, with no clear D. Germline CDR1 SNHLY, CDR2 FYNNEI. The CDR3 length is 14 residues. V was clipped by 3 bases and J by 3 bases, with 11 bases between them. This CDR3 reads CASSDAGLDYGYTF. The CDR3 coding sequence is TGTGCCAGCAGTGATGCGGGCCTAGACTATGGCTACACCTTC.

This chain joins TRBV4-1 and TRBJ1-5, with a weak D call TRBD1 (5 bases). The ends were cut back, 0 bases at V and 8 bases at J, with 8 bases in the middle. The CDR3 extends over 13 amino acids. The germline gives CDR1 MGHRA, CDR2 YSYEKL. The CDR3 loop reads CASSQEEGKPQHF. CDR3 DNA: TGCGCCAGCAGCCAAGAGGAGGGGAAGCCCCAGCATTTT.

The chain has TRBV29-1 and TRBJ1-1; a possible D gene is TRBD1 (6 bases). The CDR3 is made up of 13 amino acids. V shed 3 bases and J shed 6 bases, with 14 bases lying between them. Germline V gives CDR1 SQVTM, CDR2 ANQGSEA. The CDR3 DNA sequence: TGCAGCGTTGATTCAGGGGTTAATCCTGAAGCTTTCTTT. Translated, it gives CSVDSGVNPEAFF.

The sample holds one count of this clone. This sequence joins TRBV5-1 and TRBJ2-7; either TRBD1 or TRBD2 may supply D (5 bases each). The germline V gene has CDR1 SGHRS and CDR2 YFSETQ. CDR3 length: 12 residues. Trimming shortened V by 1 base and J by 5 bases, and 7 bases separated the two germline ends. CDR3 sequence: CASSLRGDEQYF. The CDR3 nucleotides read TGCGCCAGCAGCTTGCGAGGGGACGAGCAGTACTTC. The whole variable domain, remainder taken from reference TRBV5-1 and TRBJ2-7, is KAGVTQTPRYLIKTRGQQVTLSCSPISGHRSVSWYQQTPGQGLQFLFEYFSETQRNKGNFPGRFSGRQFSNSRSEMNVSTLELGDSALYLCASSLRGDEQYFGPGTRLTVT.

J is TRBJ2-5 and V is TRBV11-2; TRBD1 agrees at 10 bases. The CDR3 is 15 residues long. Trimming removed 6 bases from V and 5 bases from J; junction bases left unmatched: 9. Germline assignment: CDR1 SGHAT and CDR2 FQNNGV. The DNA of the CDR3 is TGTGCCAGCAGATTGGAGACAGGGGGCCCCGAGACCCAGTACTTC. As protein: CASRLETGGPETQYF. Together with reference TRBV11-2 and TRBJ2-5, the CDR3 gives the full variable domain: EAGVAQSPRYKIIEKRQSVAFWCNPISGHATLYWYQQILGQGPKLLIQFQNNGVVDDSQLPKDRFSAERLKGVDSTLKIQPAKLEDSAVYLCASRLETGGPETQYFGPGTRLLVL.

The rearrangement uses TRBV13 and TRBJ2-7, with D uncertain. The V and J ends lost 2 bases and 2 bases respectively, with 13 bases between them. The CDR3 length is 15 residues. The germline V gene has CDR1 PRHDT and CDR2 FYEKMQ (reference sequence). The CDR3 coding sequence is TGTGCCAGCAGCTTATTACGGACGGATACCTACGAGCAGTACTTC. Translated, it gives CASSLLRTDTYEQYF.